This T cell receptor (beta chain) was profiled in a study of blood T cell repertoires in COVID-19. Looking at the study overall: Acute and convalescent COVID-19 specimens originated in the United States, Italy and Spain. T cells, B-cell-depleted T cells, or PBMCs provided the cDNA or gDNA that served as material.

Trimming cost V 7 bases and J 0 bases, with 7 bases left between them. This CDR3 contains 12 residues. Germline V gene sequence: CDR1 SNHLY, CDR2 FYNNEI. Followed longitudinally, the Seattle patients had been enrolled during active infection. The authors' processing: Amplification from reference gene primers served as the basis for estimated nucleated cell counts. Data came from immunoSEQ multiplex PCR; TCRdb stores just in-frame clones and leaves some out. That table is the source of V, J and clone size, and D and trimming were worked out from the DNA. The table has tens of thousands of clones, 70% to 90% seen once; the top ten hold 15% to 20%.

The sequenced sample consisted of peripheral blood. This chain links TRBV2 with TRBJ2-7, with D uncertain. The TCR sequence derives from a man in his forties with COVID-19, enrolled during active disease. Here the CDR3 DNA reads TGTGCCAGCACGGGTAGCTCCTACGAGCAGTACTTC. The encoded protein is CASTGSSYEQYF.